What follows describes a single T cell receptor beta chain. Its antigen is as yet unknown. This entry comes from a study of shared clonotypes between healthy human individuals. Broader study findings: The generation probabilities recorded for non-shared clonotypes fell below those of clonotypes shared by all four donors.

Germline-derived CDR1 and CDR2 are MNHNS and SASEGT. The junction had 4 bases not matched to a gene; V was cut back by 5 bases and J by 1 base. This CDR3 is built from 14 residues. Researchers ran the assay at a deep level. The input for sorted-subset replicate PCRs was around 200 ng DNA, some 28,000 T cell genomes. The repertoire was sequenced with immunoSEQ multiplex PCR; TCRdb's copy has only in-frame clones and lacks some. The table includes 660,000 or so clones, approximately 96% detected once. Naive-designated CD8 cells lacked CD45RO, were positively enriched for CCR7, and omitted terminally differentiated effector memory CD45RA+ cells. Those who donated, Caucasian adults without exception, all lived in Nashville, Tennessee.

The receptor comes from a woman in her 30s in good health. This chain links TRBV6-1 with TRBJ1-1; TRBD1 matches 7 bases. What was sequenced was naive CD8+ T cells sorted from blood. The CDR3 here is CASSPGTENTEAFF. For the CDR3, the DNA is TGTGCCAGCAGTCCCGGGACAGAGAACACTGAAGCTTTCTTT.